This T cell receptor beta chain was captured in a study of blood T cells in healthy people across ages. Study-wide results and limits: Whereas aged donors had fewer naive CD4+ cells, long-lived donors had more of them and higher diversity.

Then a second PCR, running roughly 6 to 11 cycles, was carried out with a sample-barcoded 5' primer and a J-beta primer mix. Every sample returned 2.5 million or more CDR3-containing paired-end reads. TCRdb processed the 5' RACE reads anew with MiXCR; each CDR3 protein has one entry. The sample comprises 1,500,000 or so distinct CDR3 sequences, about 45% of which are singletons, and just over 4% rests with the top ten. The germline CDR1 and CDR2 sequences are SGDLS and YYNGEE. The CDR3 is 15 residues long. Trimming cost V 4 bases and J 7 bases; bases outside gene matches: 10. This clonotype showed up just a few times. Its antigen is currently unknown. Extraction yielded at least 6 micrograms of total RNA per sample.

Sequenced material: blood. This clonotype originated in a woman aged 18 to 35 in good health. The chain is built from TRBV9 and TRBJ2-7; 11 bases agree with TRBD1. CDR3 residues: CASSQGTGGKEEQYF. The CDR3 bases are TGTGCCAGCAGCCAAGGGACAGGGGGAAAAGAAGAGCAGTACTTC.